Shown below are 9 T cell receptor beta chains from a single sample sequenced in a study of identical twins. Each CDR3 protein gets one entry after TCRdb re-called the 5' RACE reads with MiXCR. The sample has 500,000 to 550,000 distinct CDR3 sequences, roughly a fifth seen once. This same sample was also taken into another study, of T cells expressing NK-cell markers.

Sequenced material: CD4+ T cells sorted from blood. Receptors were obtained from a woman between 18 and 29 years old in good health.

The rearrangement links TRBV7-2 to TRBJ1-2; no firm D call. V was pared by 2 bases and J by 0 bases, with 10 bases between. CDR1 and CDR2 (germline): SGHTA, FQGNSA. The CDR3 loop spans 15 amino acids. This CDR3 is CASSLSSLTNYGYTF. The CDR3 DNA reads as TGTGCCAGCAGCTTATCTTCGCTAACTAACTATGGCTACACCTTC.

This chain links TRBV20-1 with TRBJ2-7; 7 bases agree with TRBD1. Germline V gene lookup returns CDR1 DFQATT and CDR2 SNEGSKA (reference sequence). V shed 5 bases, J shed 2 bases, and the junction held 6 bases outside the gene matches. This CDR3 spans 13 amino acids. The CDR3 protein is CSAATGLTYEQYF. The CDR3 DNA sequence: TGCAGTGCTGCGACAGGGTTGACCTACGAGCAGTACTTC.

This chain connects TRBV19 to TRBJ2-7; 8 positions agree with TRBD1. The CDR3 loop spans 14 amino acids. V dropped 4 bases and J dropped 4; count of bases not matched to a gene: 6. The germline V gene has CDR1 LNHDA and CDR2 SQIVND (reference sequence). The CDR3 sequence: CASSTDRGMYEQYF. CDR3 sequence (DNA): TGTGCCAGTAGTACAGACAGGGGTATGTACGAGCAGTACTTC.

The chain combines TRBV27 with TRBJ2-3, with 9 positions matching TRBD2. CDR1 and CDR2 (germline): MNHEY, SMNVEV (reference sequence). CDR3 length: 18 amino acids. The trim removed 2 bases at V and 1 base at J, leaving 10 bases unmatched. The CDR3 DNA reads TGTGCCAGCAGTTTACGAGGTTTAGCGGGAGCTCGCACAGATACGCAGTATTTT. Residues: CASSLRGLAGARTDTQYF.

The table lists this clonotype with a few counts. The rearrangement links TRBV5-4 to TRBJ2-5; TRBD2 matches 10 bases. Germline trimming cut 1 base from V and 4 bases from J; bases unmatched to any gene: 7. The germline CDR1 and CDR2 sequences are SGHNT and YYREEE (reference sequence). CDR3 size: 16 residues. The CDR3: CASSLTSGEGGETQYF. The DNA of the CDR3 is TGTGCCAGCAGCTTGACTAGCGGGGAGGGTGGAGAGACCCAGTACTTC.

This clonotype came up many times. The rearrangement uses TRBV5-8 and TRBJ2-5; 11 bases line up with TRBD2. V lost 0 bases and J lost 5; bases outside the gene matches: 12. Germline V lookup: CDR1 SGHTS, CDR2 YDEGEE. The CDR3 extends over 18 amino acids. In DNA, the CDR3 is TGTGCCAGCAGCTTGGTTCTAGCGGGGGGACGAGTGCGTGAGACCCAGTACTTC. Translated, it gives CASSLVLAGGRVRETQYF. The full variable domain, rest sourced from reference TRBV5-8 and TRBJ2-5, is EAGVTQSPTHLIKTRGQQATLRCSPISGHTSVYWYQQALGLGLQFLLWYDEGEERNRGNFPPRFSGRQFPNYSSELNVNALELEDSALYLCASSLVLAGGRVRETQYFGPGTRLLVL.

The chain carries TRBV20-1 and TRBJ2-3, with 10 bases aligning to TRBD2. The trim removed 6 bases at V and 0 bases at J, leaving 9 bases unmatched. Germline V lookup: CDR1 DFQATT, CDR2 SNEGSKA (reference sequence). The CDR3 runs 16 residues. CDR3 sequence: CSATRRLAGSTDTQYF. Written as DNA, the CDR3 is TGCAGTGCCACTCGCAGACTAGCGGGTAGCACAGATACGCAGTATTTT.

This clonotype was counted only a few times. The chain links TRBV27 to TRBJ2-7; unclear D gene. Trimming left V 7 bases short and J 1 base short, with 8 bases between. The CDR3 loop spans 12 amino acids. CDR1 is MNHEY, CDR2 SMNVEV, per germline (reference sequence). The CDR3: CASMDRSYEQYF. CDR3 bases: TGTGCCAGCATGGACCGTTCCTACGAGCAGTACTTC.

The chain carries TRBV6-1 and TRBJ1-2; a possible D gene is TRBD1 (5 bases). Germline V gene data show CDR1 as MNHNS and CDR2 as SASEGT. The germline V and J ends were trimmed by 4 bases and 3 bases, with 6 bases remaining between them. The CDR3 has 12 amino acids. CDR3 sequence: CASSVTDYGYTF. In DNA form, the CDR3 reads TGTGCCAGCAGTGTGACAGACTATGGCTACACCTTC.